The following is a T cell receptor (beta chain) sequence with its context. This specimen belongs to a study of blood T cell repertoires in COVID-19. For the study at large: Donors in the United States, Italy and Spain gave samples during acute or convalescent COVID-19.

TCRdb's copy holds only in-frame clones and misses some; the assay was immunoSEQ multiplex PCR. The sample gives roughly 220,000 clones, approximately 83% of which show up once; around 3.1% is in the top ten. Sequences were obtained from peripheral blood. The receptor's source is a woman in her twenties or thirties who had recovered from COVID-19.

In DNA form, the CDR3 reads TGCGCCAGCAGCTTGACGCAGGCGGATACGCAGTATTTT. Amino acid sequence: CASSLTQADTQYF. The V gene is TRBV5-1, the J gene TRBJ2-3; no clear D gene. V was clipped by 1 base and J by 6 bases, with 9 bases between them. CDR1 SGHRS and CDR2 YFSETQ come from the germline V gene. The CDR3 loop spans 13 amino acids.